This passage covers 9 T cell receptor beta chains from one sample sequenced in a study of blood T cell repertoires in COVID-19. Sequenced by immunoSEQ multiplex PCR; TCRdb stores in-frame clones only, minus some. The sample lists about 81,000 clones, around 88% occurring once. The specimen was peripheral blood. Every receptor here comes from a woman older than 75 with acute or convalescent COVID-19.

The chain combines TRBV2 with TRBJ2-5, with 7 nucleotides matching TRBD2. This CDR3 is built from 13 residues. Trimming cost V 7 bases and J 3 bases; bases outside gene matches: 5. Per the germline V gene, CDR1 is SNHLY and CDR2 is FYNNEI. The CDR3 DNA reads as TGTGCCAGCAAGAGAAGCGGGGAAGAGACCCAGTACTTC. Translation: CASKRSGEETQYF.

The J gene is TRBJ2-5, the V gene TRBV7-2; 11 positions match TRBD2. Germline CDR1 is SGHTA and CDR2 is FQGNSA. J gave up 3 bases and V 5 bases, and 11 bases lay outside the gene matches. The CDR3 is 17 residues long. CDR3 DNA sequence: TGTGCCAGCAGCGCCAGGACTAGCGGGTGGGTAGAAGAGACCCAGTACTTC. Translation gives CASSARTSGWVEETQYF. The full variable domain, with the rest looked up from reference TRBV7-2 and TRBJ2-5, is GAGVSQSPSNKVTEKGKDVELRCDPISGHTALYWYRQSLGQGLEFLIYFQGNSAPDKSGLPSDRFSAERTGGSVSTLTIQRTQQEDSAVYLCASSARTSGWVEETQYFGPGTRLLVL.

V usage is TRBV9 and J usage is TRBJ1-1; TRBD1 is a possible D gene (6 bases). V lost 4 bases, J lost 1 base, and 23 bases lay in between. This CDR3 is 18 amino acids long. Germline V gene data show CDR1 as SGDLS and CDR2 as YYNGEE. CDR3 sequence (DNA): TGTGCCAGCAGCCCCACCTTCTTTCCTGGGGGCGAGAACACTGAAGCTTTCTTT. This codes for CASSPTFFPGGENTEAFF.

The chain combines TRBV19 with TRBJ1-4, with TRBD1 matching over 11 bases. Germline-derived CDR1 and CDR2 are LNHDA and SQIVND (reference sequence). CDR3 length: 18 residues. After removal of 4 bases from V and 6 bases from J, the junction contained 13 bases not matched to a gene. The CDR3 region is CASSSPGTGGLSYEKLFF. The CDR3 coding sequence is TGTGCCAGTAGTAGCCCCGGGACAGGGGGATTATCTTATGAAAAACTGTTTTTT.

This sequence joins TRBV7-9 and TRBJ1-1; 7 bases match TRBD1. This CDR3 has 15 residues. Trimming took 1 base from V and 0 from J; bases not matched to a gene: 2. Germline lookup yields CDR1 SEHNR and CDR2 FQNEAQ (reference sequence). The CDR3 loop reads CASSLDDRVNTEAFF. In DNA, the CDR3 is TGTGCCAGCAGCTTAGACGACAGGGTGAACACTGAAGCTTTCTTT.

The chain couples TRBV5-8 to TRBJ2-1, with D possibly being TRBD2 (6 bases). CDR3 length: 15 amino acids. Trimming removed 7 bases from V and 3 bases from J, with 17 bases in between. Germline assignment: CDR1 SGHTS and CDR2 YDEGEE. The DNA for the CDR3 is TGTGCCAGCGGCAACCAACACGGGAGCTACAATGAGCAGTTCTTC. This sequence encodes CASGNQHGSYNEQFF. Based on the CDR3 plus reference TRBV5-8 and TRBJ2-1, the full variable domain is EAGVTQSPTHLIKTRGQQATLRCSPISGHTSVYWYQQALGLGLQFLLWYDEGEERNRGNFPPRFSGRQFPNYSSELNVNALELEDSALYLCASGNQHGSYNEQFFGPGTRLTVL.

V gene TRBV29-1 combines with J gene TRBJ1-6; tentatively, D is TRBD1 (6 bases). V was cut by 6 bases and J by 4 bases, with 10 bases left in between. This CDR3 spans 13 amino acids. Germline V gives CDR1 SQVTM, CDR2 ANQGSEA. CDR3 DNA: TGCAGCGTCAAGACAGGATATAATTCACCCCTCCACTTT. Translated: CSVKTGYNSPLHF.

This sequence joins TRBV11-2 and TRBJ2-5; D is perhaps TRBD2 (6 bases). There are 13 residues in the CDR3. CDR1 and CDR2 (germline): SGHAT, FQNNGV. V shed 5 bases and J shed 5 bases, with 12 bases lying between them. CDR3 sequence (DNA): TGTGCCAGCAGCCCCTCCCGGGGGGAGACCCAGTACTTC. It translates to CASSPSRGETQYF.

The chain employs TRBV18 and TRBJ2-3, with TRBD2 identical over 14 bases. The germline V gene has CDR1 KGHSH and CDR2 LQKENI. CDR3 length: 16 amino acids. With 6 bases clipped from V and 2 bases from J, the junction kept 4 bases outside the gene matches. CDR3 loop: CASSATSGRDTDTQYF. The CDR3 coding sequence is TGTGCCAGCTCCGCGACTAGCGGGAGGGACACAGATACGCAGTATTTT. Together with reference TRBV18 and TRBJ2-3, the CDR3 gives the full variable domain: NAGVMQNPRHLVRRRGQEARLRCSPMKGHSHVYWYRQLPEEGLKFMVYLQKENIIDESGMPKERFSAEFPKEGPSILRIQQVVRGDSAAYFCASSATSGRDTDTQYFGPGTRLTVL.